This T cell receptor beta chain was retrieved from a study of T-cell reconstitution after alpha-beta-depleted transplantation in children. Regarding the study as a whole: The high TCRbeta diversity at day 60 in some patients came from surviving recipient T cells and thymic progenitors. It was newly produced T cells that mostly accounted for T-cell counts and diversity one year after transplant. Several hundred expanded graft clones reportedly supplied alpha-beta T cells about two months after transplant.

Germline lookup yields CDR1 MNHEY and CDR2 SVGAGI. The CDR3 consists of 14 residues. Trimming cost V 4 bases and J 3 bases, with 12 bases left between them. This clonotype was seen ten or more times. Its antigen is unknown. The TCRbeta library was prepared with unique molecular identifiers. MiXCR was run by TCRdb on the PCR reads, yielding one entry per CDR3 protein. The sample includes 550,000 to 600,000 distinct CDR3 sequences, under 25% seen only once; the top ten take approximately 14%. V is TRBV6-5 and J is TRBJ1-1; D not resolved. Sequencing used PBMCs, mostly from graft donor cells, obtained 360 days after TCRalphabeta/CD19-depleted stem cell transplant. This sequence was found in a boy less than two years old who had a stem cell transplant for acute myeloid leukemia, so the T cells may come from the graft donor. The CDR3 bases are TGTGCCAGCAGTTTTATAAAGGAATACACTGAAGCTTTCTTT. This codes for CASSFIKEYTEAFF.